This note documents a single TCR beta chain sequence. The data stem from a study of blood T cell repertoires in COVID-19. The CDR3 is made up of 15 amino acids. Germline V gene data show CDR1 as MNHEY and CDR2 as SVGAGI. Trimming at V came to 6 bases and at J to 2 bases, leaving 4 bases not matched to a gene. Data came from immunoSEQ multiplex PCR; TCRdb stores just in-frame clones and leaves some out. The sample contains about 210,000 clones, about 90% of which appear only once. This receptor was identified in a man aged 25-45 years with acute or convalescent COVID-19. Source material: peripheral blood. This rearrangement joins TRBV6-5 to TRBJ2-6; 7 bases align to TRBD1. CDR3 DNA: TGTGCCAGCAGGAAACAGGGGCCTGGGGCCAACGTCCTGACTTTC. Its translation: CASRKQGPGANVLTF.